This T cell receptor (beta chain) comes out of a study of T cell responses to AZD1222 COVID-19 vaccine. Findings of the study overall: Most donors were white British, females outnumbered males, and clonal diversity was possibly underestimated. Seropositive at baseline were only a handful of AZD1222 recipients. Unmutated regions of variants are reportedly targeted by nearly half of spike-specific TCRs. Repertoire sampling was restricted to post-peak T cell response timepoints.

As to this clone: Its antigen is unknown.

The CDR3 has 14 amino acids. Trimming pared 0 bases from V and 2 bases from J, leaving 7 bases between. The germline V gene encodes CDR1 SGDLS and CDR2 YYNGEE. TCRdb's table, derived via immunoSEQ multiplex PCR, lists solely in-frame clones and lacks some. This sample carries roughly 30,000 clones, 75% to 85% of them seen once, and the ten largest clones take around 4.5%. The source was peripheral blood, collected 28 days after the second AZD1222 dose. The sequence was collected from an adult who received the AZD1222 COVID-19 vaccine. The chain recombines TRBV9 with TRBJ2-3; D is unresolved. The CDR3 DNA sequence: TGTGCCAGCAGCGTAGAAGTATTCACAGATACGCAGTATTTT. Residues: CASSVEVFTDTQYF.